This is a list of T cell receptor beta chains from one sample in a study of shared clonotypes between healthy human individuals. Data came from immunoSEQ multiplex PCR; TCRdb stores just in-frame clones and leaves some out. Altogether 300,000 to 350,000 clones are present, less than 85% being singletons, with the ten largest covering 10%. Sequencing used memory CD4+ T cells sorted from blood. These receptors originate from a man aged 25-45 years in good health. CDR3s include the opening cysteine and the closing phenylalanine or tryptophan. The order of the fields is clone size, D gene, V gene, J gene, CDR3 DNA, CDR3 protein. The D gene is left open where the match is weak. Clone size is shown for a subset of rows, as once, few, many or a class of expanded clone.

.	.	TRBV27	TRBJ1-4	TGTGCCAGCAGCCCTAACCTAGGGGGTGAAAAACTGTTTTTT	CASSPNLGGEKLFF
.	.	TRBV19	TRBJ2-7	TGTGCCAGTAGTGCGGGACAGTCCTACGAGCAGTACTTC	CASSAGQSYEQYF
.	.	TRBV28	TRBJ2-2	TGTGCCAGCAGTCCAATCTGGGGGTCCCTGGGCGGGGAGCTGTTTTTT	CASSPIWGSLGGELFF
.	TRBD1	TRBV28	TRBJ1-2	TGTGCCAGCAGTTACAGGGGGCGCTACTATGGCTACACCTTC	CASSYRGRYYGYTF
.	.	TRBV29-1	TRBJ2-7	.	CSVAGGAGTGANEQYF
.	.	TRBV2	TRBJ2-1	TGTGCCAGCACCTCGAATGCGGGGATCTACAATGAGCAGTTCTTC	CASTSNAGIYNEQFF
few	.	TRBV27	TRBJ1-1	TGTGCCAGCAGTTTAGACAGGAACACTGAAGCTTTCTTT	CASSLDRNTEAFF
.	.	TRBV29-1	TRBJ2-7	TGCAGCGTTGGCCAGCAGTACTTC	CSVGQQYF
.	.	TRBV21-1	TRBJ2-2	TGTGCCAGCAGCCCGCCCCTTGATGAGAGCGGGACTAACACCGGGGAGCTGTTTTTT	CASSPPLDESGTNTGELFF
many	.	TRBV5-1	TRBJ2-5	TGCGCCAGCAGCTTGGCCCCTCCGGAGACCCAGTACTTC	CASSLAPPETQYF
.	.	TRBV5-1	TRBJ2-3	TGCGCCAGCAGCTTAAGCGGGAGCACAGATACGCAGTATTTT	CASSLSGSTDTQYF
.	.	TRBV7-2	TRBJ2-5	TGTGCCAGCAGCTCACAACAGGGAGAGACCCAGTACTTC	CASSSQQGETQYF
few	.	TRBV4-3	TRBJ2-3	TGCGCCAGCAGCCAAGATCTGGCGGAGACAGATACGCAGTATTTT	CASSQDLAETDTQYF
.	.	TRBV28	TRBJ1-1	TGTGCCAGCAGCCTATATGCTGAAGCTTTCTTT	CASSLYAEAFF
.	.	TRBV5-5	TRBJ2-5	TGTGCCAGCAGCCCCCAGTGGGGAGAGACCCAGTACTTC	CASSPQWGETQYF
.	.	TRBV5-1	TRBJ1-1	TGCGCCAGCAGCAGGGAGGGAACCTCTTCAAGTGAAGCTTTCTTT	CASSREGTSSSEAFF
.	.	TRBV2	TRBJ1-1	TGTGCCAGCACCTCGGCAGAGGTGAACACTGAAGCTTTCTTT	CASTSAEVNTEAFF
.	TRBD2	TRBV5-4	TRBJ2-1	TGTGCCAGCAGTGTGGGAGAGCGGGGCTCCTACAATGAGCAGTTCTTC	CASSVGERGSYNEQFF
once	TRBD2	TRBV28	TRBJ2-7	TGTGCCAGCAGTTTGGGGACTACGTACGAGCAGTACTTC	CASSLGTTYEQYF
.	TRBD1	TRBV4-3	TRBJ2-2	TGCGCCAGCAGCCAAGTGACAGGGGACACCGGGGAGCTGTTTTTT	CASSQVTGDTGELFF
few	TRBD1	TRBV19	TRBJ1-4	TGTGCCAGTGCGATCGGGGGACAGTACAATGAAAAACTGTTTTTT	CASAIGGQYNEKLFF
.	TRBD1	TRBV2	TRBJ1-5	TGTGCCAGCAGCAAGGGACAGGGGGCGAGTCAGCCCCAGCATTTT	CASSKGQGASQPQHF
.	TRBD2	TRBV19	TRBJ2-1	TGTGCCAGTAGTTTCCTAGCGGGAGACTTTGGTGAGCAGTTCTTC	CASSFLAGDFGEQFF
.	.	TRBV25-1	TRBJ1-2	TGTGCCAGCAGTGAATTAGCTAACTATGGCTACACCTTC	CASSELANYGYTF
.	TRBD1	TRBV28	TRBJ2-3	TGTGCCAGCAGTTTACCTGGGACAGCGGATACGCAGTATTTT	CASSLPGTADTQYF
.	TRBD2	TRBV29-1	TRBJ2-1	TGCAGCGTTGGGACTAGCGGGCGTACAAAAAGCTCCTACAATGAGCAGTTCTTC	CSVGTSGRTKSSYNEQFF
.	TRBD1	TRBV14	TRBJ2-2	TGTGCCAGCAGCCGTACAGGGGCCGGGGAGCTGTTTTTT	CASSRTGAGELFF
.	.	TRBV28	TRBJ2-3	TGTGCCAGCAGTTTACCTGGTAGCGCCCGCACAGATACGCAGTATTTT	CASSLPGSARTDTQYF
once	.	TRBV6-5	TRBJ1-1	TGTGCCAGCAGTTATACAGTGAACACTGAAGCTTTCTTT	CASSYTVNTEAFF
.	.	TRBV25-1	TRBJ2-1	TGTGCCACGACTAAGTTGGGGTTCAATGAGCAGTTCTTC	CATTKLGFNEQFF
.	.	TRBV7-2	TRBJ1-1	TGTGCCAGCAGCTTAAGGTGGGATAGCTTCACTGAAGCTTTCTTT	CASSLRWDSFTEAFF
once	TRBD2	TRBV2	TRBJ2-1	TGTGCCAGCAGTGCTTTGGGGACTAGCGGGAGGTTTGATGAGCAGTTCTTC	CASSALGTSGRFDEQFF
.	TRBD2	TRBV7-2	TRBJ2-6	TGTGCCAGCAGCCAAACTAGCGGGGGCACTGGGGCCAACGTCCTGACTTTC	CASSQTSGGTGANVLTF
.	TRBD1	TRBV5-1	TRBJ2-1	TGCGCCAGCAGCGATACAGGGGGTGTAGAGCAGTTCTTC	CASSDTGGVEQFF
many	.	TRBV10-2	TRBJ2-7	TGCGCCAGCACCTTGGACTACAGTTTCGAGCAGTACTTC	CASTLDYSFEQYF
.	.	TRBV6-9	TRBJ2-7	TGTGCCAGCAGTTACTCTCCACAGGGCGGCTACGAGCAGTACTTC	CASSYSPQGGYEQYF
few	TRBD1	TRBV5-4	TRBJ2-7	TGTGCCAGCAGCCACACCGGGACAGGGTCCTACGAGCAGTACTTC	CASSHTGTGSYEQYF
few	.	TRBV7-9	TRBJ1-2	TGTGCCAGCAGCTGGACGGAGAGTAACTATGGCTACACCTTC	CASSWTESNYGYTF
.	.	TRBV27	TRBJ1-2	TGTGCCAGCAGTTTAGGGGCAGATTTATATGGCTACACCTTC	CASSLGADLYGYTF
.	.	TRBV5-4	TRBJ1-2	TGTGCCAGCAGCCGGACGGACAGCCGGGGTGGCTACACCTTC	CASSRTDSRGGYTF
.	.	TRBV6-5	TRBJ2-1	TGTGCCAGCAGTTACTCAGGAGGGATTAGGAATGAGCAGTTCTTC	CASSYSGGIRNEQFF
.	TRBD2	TRBV5-1	TRBJ2-1	TGCGCCAGCAGCTTGAGAGCGGGAGGATACAATGAGCAGTTCTTC	CASSLRAGGYNEQFF
.	.	TRBV7-6	TRBJ1-4	TGTGCCAGCAGCTTCGGTACCCGGGACGGCGGTGAAAAACTGTTTTTT	CASSFGTRDGGEKLFF
.	.	TRBV6-1	TRBJ1-2	TGTGCCAGCAGTGAGACAGCAGTCTATGGCTACACCTTC	CASSETAVYGYTF
.	TRBD1	TRBV7-7	TRBJ1-5	TGTGCCAGCAGCTCGACCAGGGGGGCAGGGAAGGTTCAGCCCCAGCATTTT	CASSSTRGAGKVQPQHF
.	.	TRBV5-1	TRBJ2-2	TGCGCCAGCAGCTTCGCGGCGACCAACACCGGGGAGCTGTTTTTT	CASSFAATNTGELFF
.	.	TRBV7-3	TRBJ2-5	TGTGCCAGCAGCTTAACCCCACAAGAGACCCAGTACTTC	CASSLTPQETQYF
.	TRBD1	TRBV5-6	TRBJ1-4	TGTGCCAGCAGCTTGGGGGGACAGGGAGGTGAAAAACTGTTTTTT	CASSLGGQGGEKLFF
few	.	TRBV10-1	TRBJ2-7	TGCGCCAGCAGTGATTCAGGGCAAGGAGGCGAGCAGTACTTC	CASSDSGQGGEQYF
.	.	TRBV28	TRBJ1-3	TGTGCCAGCAGTTTCCCCCGGGATTCAAACACCATATATTTT	CASSFPRDSNTIYF
once	TRBD2	TRBV9	TRBJ2-3	TGTGCCAGCAGCTCGGGGACTAGCCATTATACGCAGTATTTT	CASSSGTSHYTQYF
.	.	TRBV18	TRBJ2-7	TGTGCCAGCTCACCTTGGACAGAGACAACCTACGAGCAGTACTTC	CASSPWTETTYEQYF
.	TRBD1	TRBV2	TRBJ1-5	TGTGCCAGCTCCCCCGGGACAGGGATGAATCAGCCCCAGCATTTT	CASSPGTGMNQPQHF